Listed below are T cell receptor beta chains from one sample, sequenced in a study of cytomegalovirus exposure and HLA in healthy donors. TCRdb's copy holds only in-frame clones and misses some; the assay was immunoSEQ multiplex PCR. Of some 150,000 clones in the sample, 86% were seen once. Input material: PBMCs. The source of these receptors is a man younger than 35 in good health and CMV-seropositive. The CDR3 runs from the conserved cysteine through the conserved F or W. A D gene is named only where the DNA matches it firmly. The listing skips clone size in some rows; elsewhere it reads once, few, many or a size class.

abundance	j_gene	d_gene	v_gene	CDR3aa	CDR3nt
-	TRBJ1-3	-	TRBV5-1	CASSLGGINRADGNTIYF	TGCGCCAGCAGCTTAGGGGGTATAAACAGGGCGGATGGAAACACCATATATTTT
-	TRBJ1-1	-	TRBV27	CASSPLISAGKGYTEAFF	TGTGCCAGCAGTCCCCTCATCTCGGCAGGGAAAGGGTACACTGAAGCTTTCTTT
-	TRBJ1-1	-	TRBV5-6	CASSLATAEAFF	TGTGCCAGCAGCTTAGCCACCGCTGAAGCTTTCTTT
-	TRBJ2-7	TRBD1	TRBV6-5	CASRKGQRSYEQYF	TGTGCCAGCAGGAAGGGACAGCGGTCCTACGAGCAGTACTTC
-	TRBJ2-7	TRBD1	TRBV7-2	CASSSFRDRVIREQYF	TGTGCCAGCAGCTCATTCCGGGACAGGGTGATTCGGGAGCAGTACTTC
-	TRBJ2-3	TRBD2	TRBV5-1	CASSGGTSGITDTQYF	TGCGCCAGCAGCGGTGGGACTAGCGGGATAACAGATACGCAGTATTTT
-	TRBJ2-3	TRBD2	TRBV27	CASSLWVLAGGRLTDTQYF	TGTGCCAGCAGTTTATGGGTACTAGCGGGGGGCCGTTTGACAGATACGCAGTATTTT
-	TRBJ2-4	TRBD2	TRBV2	CASRGGLLVKNIQYF	TGTGCCAGCAGGGGAGGGTTATTGGTCAAAAACATTCAGTACTTC
-	TRBJ2-7	TRBD2	TRBV28	CASSLSGGGLEQYF	TGTGCCAGCAGTTTAAGCGGGGGTGGGTTGGAGCAGTACTTC
-	TRBJ2-1	TRBD1	TRBV29-1	CSVEGQGGNEQFF	TGCAGCGTTGAGGGACAGGGAGGGAATGAGCAGTTCTTC
-	TRBJ1-2	-	TRBV18	CASSKSGVPFNGYTF	TGTGCCAGCTCCAAGTCCGGGGTCCCCTTTAATGGCTACACCTTC
-	TRBJ1-1	-	TRBV19	CASKFRGWDTEAFF	TGTGCCAGTAAGTTCAGGGGCTGGGACACTGAAGCTTTCTTT
-	TRBJ2-1	TRBD2	TRBV4-1	CASSLSGNEQFF	TGCGCCAGCAGCCTTAGCGGGAATGAGCAGTTCTTC
-	TRBJ2-1	TRBD2	TRBV27	CASSSLTSGRALYNEQFF	TGTGCCAGCAGCTCCCTGACTAGCGGGAGGGCCCTGTACAATGAGCAGTTCTTC
-	TRBJ1-3	-	TRBV29-1	CSVEDLRGAGEGGNTIYF	TGCAGCGTTGAAGATCTTCGGGGGGCAGGGGAAGGAGGAAACACCATATATTTT
-	TRBJ1-1	TRBD1	TRBV5-1	CASSRTGAEAFF	TGCGCCAGCAGTCGGACAGGGGCTGAAGCTTTCTTT
-	TRBJ2-7	-	TRBV19	CASTTLQRPHEQYF	TGTGCCAGTACCACCCTCCAGAGGCCTCACGAGCAGTACTTC
-	TRBJ1-1	-	TRBV15	CATSRGAFLFAFF	TGTGCCACCAGCAGAGGGGCTTTCCTTTTCGCTTTCTTT
few	TRBJ2-7	TRBD2	TRBV30	CAWSGRLAGGPYEQYF	TGTGCCTGGAGTGGTCGACTAGCGGGGGGGCCCTACGAGCAGTACTTC
-	TRBJ2-7	-	TRBV7-2	CASSSGQPAGEQYF	TGTGCCAGCAGCTCGGGACAGCCGGCGGGGGAGCAGTACTTC
-	TRBJ2-1	TRBD2	TRBV20-1	CSGEGLNEQFF	TGCAGTGGGGAGGGGCTAAATGAGCAGTTCTTC
few	TRBJ2-7	TRBD2	TRBV2	CASKPGGPSWEQYF	TGTGCCAGCAAGCCGGGAGGGCCGAGTTGGGAGCAGTACTTC
-	TRBJ2-1	TRBD2	TRBV27	CASSSGVTSRYNEQFF	TGTGCCAGCAGTTCAGGCGTGACTAGCCGGTACAATGAGCAGTTCTTC
-	TRBJ2-1	-	TRBV4-3	CASSQSLAWPYNEQFF	TGCGCCAGCAGCCAATCTCTAGCGTGGCCCTACAATGAGCAGTTCTTC
-	TRBJ1-1	-	TRBV18	CASSPGETEAFF	TGTGCCAGCTCACCAGGGGAGACTGAAGCTTTCTTT
-	TRBJ2-3	-	TRBV7-3	CASSHSGASTDTQYF	TGTGCCAGCAGCCATTCAGGGGCGTCCACAGATACGCAGTATTTT
once	TRBJ1-3	TRBD1	TRBV5-6	CASIARDSYGDTIYF	TGTGCCAGCATCGCCCGGGACAGTTATGGGGACACCATATATTTT
few	TRBJ2-7	-	TRBV6-5	CASAHRRGEQYF	TGTGCCAGCGCGCACCGGCGGGGCGAGCAGTACTTC
once	TRBJ2-7	TRBD2	TRBV4-3	CASSHVAGAYEQYF	TGCGCCAGCAGCCATGTAGCGGGGGCCTACGAGCAGTACTTC
-	TRBJ2-7	-	TRBV5-1	CASSLGRGQYF	TGCGCCAGCAGCTTGGGGCGGGGGCAGTACTTC
-	TRBJ1-5	-	TRBV21-1	CASSSRDKHHSNQPQHF	TGTGCCAGCAGCTCCAGGGACAAACACCATAGCAATCAGCCCCAGCATTTT
-	TRBJ2-7	-	TRBV4-3	CASTPRDEQYF	TGCGCCAGCACCCCCAGGGACGAGCAGTACTTC